A single T cell receptor (beta chain) is shown here with its context. Antigen specificity is unknown. These data are taken from a study of blood T cells in healthy people across ages. Regarding the study as a whole: The recorded TCR beta diversity per million T cells decreased in a roughly linear manner with age. Naive CD4+ cells and diversity were both higher in long-lived donors than in aged donors.

A second PCR of roughly 7 to 11 cycles used a sample-barcoded 5' primer and a J-beta primer mix. A template-switch adaptor that had 12 random nucleotides put a tag on each cDNA molecule. Every sample produced at least 2.5 million CDR3-containing paired-end reads. One entry per CDR3 protein results from TCRdb running MiXCR on the 5' RACE reads. The sample holds under 1,100,000 distinct CDR3 sequences, about 23% seen once. The CDR3 length is 15 residues. The junction had 17 bases not matched to a gene; V was cut back by 6 bases and J by 10 bases. The same data also went into a second study, on T cells of mothers and their children.

J is TRBJ1-1 and V is TRBV12-3 or TRBV12-4, with 7 bases fitting TRBD1. The sample comprised blood. This clonotype was sampled from a girl aged 2 to 10 in good health. The CDR3 DNA sequence: TGTGCCAGCAGCTATCGATCAACAGGGGCCAACGGAGCTTTCTTT. Translation: CASSYRSTGANGAFF.